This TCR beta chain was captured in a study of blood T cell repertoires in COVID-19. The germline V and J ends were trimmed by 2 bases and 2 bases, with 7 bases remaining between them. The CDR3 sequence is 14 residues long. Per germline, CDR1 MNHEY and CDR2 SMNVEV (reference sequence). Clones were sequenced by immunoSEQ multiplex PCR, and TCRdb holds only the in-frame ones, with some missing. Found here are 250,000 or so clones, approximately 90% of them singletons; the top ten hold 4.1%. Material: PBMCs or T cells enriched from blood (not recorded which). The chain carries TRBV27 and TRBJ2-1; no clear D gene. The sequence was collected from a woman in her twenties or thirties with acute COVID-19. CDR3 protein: CASSLGLPYNEQFF. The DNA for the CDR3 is TGTGCCAGCAGTTTAGGGCTTCCCTACAATGAGCAGTTCTTC.